This TCR beta chain was obtained from a study of molecular identifiers for immune sequencing clone quantification. Study-level information: Within a replicate experiment, RNA obtained from either roughly 18,000 or 92,000 naive CD8 cells was divided into five aliquots, and four of those aliquots were then sequenced. Study results and limitations: Clones of above 20 RNA copies carried over 98% of effector molecules; in naive cells they carried under 1%.

Bulk TCR libraries were made with methods that had been previously described and with listed TCR primers. TCRdb reprocessed the PCR reads via MiXCR and lists one record per CDR3 protein. This sample carries roughly 93,000 distinct CDR3 sequences, around a quarter of them seen once, and the ten largest clones take roughly 0.76%. Note on this clonotype: Its antigen is undetermined. A much larger clone lies one base from this, so it may be a read error.

Using 10%, 30% or 50% RNA, naive CD8 libraries were derived from about 20,000 to 1,000,000 sorted cells. Germline CDR1 reads MNHEY; CDR2 reads SVGEGT. The CDR3 consists of 16 residues. The J segment lost 1 base and the V segment lost 7 bases, leaving 10 bases of the junction unmatched. This clonotype originated in a human donor in good health. Some libraries in this study had Jurkat cell RNA spiked in. The chain has TRBV6-2 or TRBV6-3 and TRBJ2-1; 7 nucleotides agree with TRBD2. Sequences were obtained from naive CD8+ T cells from blood, with Jurkat cell RNA spiked in. Subset meaning: FACS-sorted CD8+CD4-CCR7+CD45RA+ naive T cells. The CDR3 sequence is CASTTPWEGSYNEQFF. CDR3 bases: TGTGCCAGCACCACTCCTTGGGAGGGGTCCTACAATGAGCAGTTCTTC.